This TCR beta chain comes out of a study of T cell responses to AZD1222 COVID-19 vaccine. Findings and caveats of the study: Clonal diversity was possibly underestimated, and the donors were mostly white British, with more females. Spike regions recognized by vaccine-associated CD4 TCRs spanned the protein, led by 160-218 and 743-854. Per reports, nearly half of all spike-specific TCRs target regions that are unmutated in variants. Repertoire collection took place solely once the T cell response had peaked.

Generated by immunoSEQ multiplex PCR, the TCRdb table keeps only in-frame clones and is missing some. The sample has more than 95,000 clones, roughly 88% seen once. J lost 4 bases, V lost 2 bases, and 8 bases had no gene match. CDR1 and CDR2 (germline): LGHDT, YNNKEL (reference sequence). The CDR3 is made up of 18 amino acids. This clone was picked up one time. Its cognate antigen is unknown. This TCR came from an adult in good health. The chain uses TRBV3-1 (or the pseudogene TRBV3-2) and TRBJ2-2; 12 nucleotides line up with TRBD2. The sample consisted of peripheral blood, taken on day 0 of MenACWY control vaccination. The CDR3 DNA follows: TGTGCCAGCAGCCAATGGGGCATGGGACTAGCGGGCACCGGGGAGCTGTTTTTT. Amino acids: CASSQWGMGLAGTGELFF.